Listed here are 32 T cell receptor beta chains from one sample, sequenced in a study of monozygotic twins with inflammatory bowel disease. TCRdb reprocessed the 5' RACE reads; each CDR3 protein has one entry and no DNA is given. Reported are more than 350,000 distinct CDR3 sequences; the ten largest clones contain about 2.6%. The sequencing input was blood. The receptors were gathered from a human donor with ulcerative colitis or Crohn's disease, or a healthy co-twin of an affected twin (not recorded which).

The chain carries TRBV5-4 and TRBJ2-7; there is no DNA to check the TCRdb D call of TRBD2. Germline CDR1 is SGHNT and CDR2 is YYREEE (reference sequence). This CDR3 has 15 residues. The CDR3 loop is CASSPARTLSYEQYF. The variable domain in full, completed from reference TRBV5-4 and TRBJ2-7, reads ETGVTQSPTHLIKTRGQQVTLRCSSQSGHNTVSWYQQALGQGPQFIFQYYREEENGRGNFPPRFSGLQFPNYSSELNVNALELDDSALYLCASSPARTLSYEQYFGPGTRLTVT.

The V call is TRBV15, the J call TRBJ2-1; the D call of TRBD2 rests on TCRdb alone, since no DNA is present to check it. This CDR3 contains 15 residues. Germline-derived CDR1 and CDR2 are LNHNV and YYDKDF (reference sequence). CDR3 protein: CATSRTLAGGNEQFF. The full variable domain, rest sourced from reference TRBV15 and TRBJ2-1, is DAMVIQNPRYQVTQFGKPVTLSCSQTLNHNVMYWYQQKSSQAPKLLFHYYDKDFNNEADTPDNFQSRRPNTSFCFLDIRSPGLGDTAMYLCATSRTLAGGNEQFFGPGTRLTVL.

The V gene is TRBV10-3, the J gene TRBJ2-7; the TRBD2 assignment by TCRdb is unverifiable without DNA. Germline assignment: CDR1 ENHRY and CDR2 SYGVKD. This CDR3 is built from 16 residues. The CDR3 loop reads CAISEFLAGSSYEQYF.

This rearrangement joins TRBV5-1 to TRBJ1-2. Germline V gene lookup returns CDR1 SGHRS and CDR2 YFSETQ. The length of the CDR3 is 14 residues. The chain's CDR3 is CASSLEGLAYGYTF. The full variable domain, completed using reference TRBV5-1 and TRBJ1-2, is KAGVTQTPRYLIKTRGQQVTLSCSPISGHRSVSWYQQTPGQGLQFLFEYFSETQRNKGNFPGRFSGRQFSNSRSEMNVSTLELGDSALYLCASSLEGLAYGYTFGSGTRLTVV.

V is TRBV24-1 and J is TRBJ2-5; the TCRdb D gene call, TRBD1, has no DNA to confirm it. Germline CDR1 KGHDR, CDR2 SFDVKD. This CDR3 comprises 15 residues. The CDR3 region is CATSDFLGGQETQYF.

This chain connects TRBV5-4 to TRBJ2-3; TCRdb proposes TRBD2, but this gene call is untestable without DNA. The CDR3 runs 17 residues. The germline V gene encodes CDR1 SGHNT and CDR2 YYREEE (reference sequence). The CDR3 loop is CASSSRTIGGITDTQYF.

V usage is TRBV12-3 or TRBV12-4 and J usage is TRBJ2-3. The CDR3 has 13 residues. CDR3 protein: CASSARRADTQYF.

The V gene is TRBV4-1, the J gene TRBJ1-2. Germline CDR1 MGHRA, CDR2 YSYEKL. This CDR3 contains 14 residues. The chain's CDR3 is CASSQDGGEDGYTF.

The chain's CDR3 is CASSVRGTGIDEQFF. The J gene is TRBJ2-1, the V gene TRBV9; the TCRdb call, TRBD1, lacks DNA for checking. Germline V gives CDR1 SGDLS, CDR2 YYNGEE. There are 15 residues in the CDR3. Using reference TRBV9 and TRBJ2-1 for the parts outside the CDR3, the full variable domain is DSGVTQTPKHLITATGQRVTLRCSPRSGDLSVYWYQQSLDQGLQFLIQYYNGEERAKGNILERFSAQQFPDLHSELNLSSLELGDSALYFCASSVRGTGIDEQFFGPGTRLTVL.

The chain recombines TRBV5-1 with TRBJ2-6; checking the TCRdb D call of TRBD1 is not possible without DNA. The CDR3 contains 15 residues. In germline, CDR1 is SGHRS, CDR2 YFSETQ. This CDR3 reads CASSPTGSRANVLTF. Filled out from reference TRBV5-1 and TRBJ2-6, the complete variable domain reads KAGVTQTPRYLIKTRGQQVTLSCSPISGHRSVSWYQQTPGQGLQFLFEYFSETQRNKGNFPGRFSGRQFSNSRSEMNVSTLELGDSALYLCASSPTGSRANVLTFGAGSRLTVL.

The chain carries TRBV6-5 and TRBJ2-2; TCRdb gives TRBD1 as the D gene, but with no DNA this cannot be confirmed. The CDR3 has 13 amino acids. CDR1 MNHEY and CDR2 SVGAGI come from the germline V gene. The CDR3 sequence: CASSWQGDGELFF.

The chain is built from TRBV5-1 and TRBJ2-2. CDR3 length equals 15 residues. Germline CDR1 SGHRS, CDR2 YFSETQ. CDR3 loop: CASSLSNSNTGELFF.

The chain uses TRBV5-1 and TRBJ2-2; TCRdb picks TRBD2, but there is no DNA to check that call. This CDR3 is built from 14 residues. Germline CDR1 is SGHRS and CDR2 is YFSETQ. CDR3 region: CASSSPTRTGELFF.

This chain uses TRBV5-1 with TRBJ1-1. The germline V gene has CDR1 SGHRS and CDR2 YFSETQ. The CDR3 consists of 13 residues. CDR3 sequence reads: CASSLGSGNEAFF.

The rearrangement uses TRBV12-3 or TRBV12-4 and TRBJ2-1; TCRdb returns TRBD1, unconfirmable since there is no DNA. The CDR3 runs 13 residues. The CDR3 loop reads CASSGTIHNEQFF.

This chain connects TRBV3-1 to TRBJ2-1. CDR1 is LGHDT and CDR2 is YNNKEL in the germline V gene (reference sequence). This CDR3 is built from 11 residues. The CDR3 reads CASTPLNEQFF.

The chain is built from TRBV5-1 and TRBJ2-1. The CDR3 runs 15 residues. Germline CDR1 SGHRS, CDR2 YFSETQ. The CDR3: CASSLDTAAINEHFF. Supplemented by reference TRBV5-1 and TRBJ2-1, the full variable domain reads KAGVTQTPRYLIKTRGQQVTLSCSPISGHRSVSWYQQTPGQGLQFLFEYFSETQRNKGNFPGRFSGRQFSNSRSEMNVSTLELGDSALYLCASSLDTAAINEHFFGPGTRLTVL.

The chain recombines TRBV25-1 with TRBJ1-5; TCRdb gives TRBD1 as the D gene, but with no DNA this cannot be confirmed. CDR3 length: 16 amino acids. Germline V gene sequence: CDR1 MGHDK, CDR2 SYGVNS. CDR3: CASRSRDRGPKQPQHF.

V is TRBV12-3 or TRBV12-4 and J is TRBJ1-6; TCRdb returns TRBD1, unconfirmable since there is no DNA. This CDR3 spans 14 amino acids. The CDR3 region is CASSFGGGGSPLHF.

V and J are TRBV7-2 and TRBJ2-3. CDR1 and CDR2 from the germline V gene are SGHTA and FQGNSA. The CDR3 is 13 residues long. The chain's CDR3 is CASSSIRRDTQYF.

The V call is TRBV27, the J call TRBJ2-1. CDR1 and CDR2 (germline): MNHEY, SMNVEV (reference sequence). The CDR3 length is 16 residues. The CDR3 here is CASSLIGGDSYNEQFF.

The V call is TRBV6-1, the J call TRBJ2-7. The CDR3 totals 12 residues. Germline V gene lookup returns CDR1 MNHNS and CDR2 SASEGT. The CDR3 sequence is CASSVEAYEQYF.

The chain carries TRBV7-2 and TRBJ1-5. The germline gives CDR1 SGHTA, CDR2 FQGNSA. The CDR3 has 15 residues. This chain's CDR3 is CASSLYVDSNQPQHF.

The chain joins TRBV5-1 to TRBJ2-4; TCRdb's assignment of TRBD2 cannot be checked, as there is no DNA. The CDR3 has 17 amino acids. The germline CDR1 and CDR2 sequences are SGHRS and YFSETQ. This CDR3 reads CASSPVGGGLAKNIQYF.

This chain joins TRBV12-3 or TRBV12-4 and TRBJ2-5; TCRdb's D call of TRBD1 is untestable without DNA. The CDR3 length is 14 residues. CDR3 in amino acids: CASSSQGWGETQYF.

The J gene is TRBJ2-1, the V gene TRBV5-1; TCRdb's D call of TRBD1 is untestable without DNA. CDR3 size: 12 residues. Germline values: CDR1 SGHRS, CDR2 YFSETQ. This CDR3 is CASRGANNEQFF.

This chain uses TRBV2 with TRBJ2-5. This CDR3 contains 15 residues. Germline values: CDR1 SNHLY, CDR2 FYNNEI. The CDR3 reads CATTDGLASGETQYF.

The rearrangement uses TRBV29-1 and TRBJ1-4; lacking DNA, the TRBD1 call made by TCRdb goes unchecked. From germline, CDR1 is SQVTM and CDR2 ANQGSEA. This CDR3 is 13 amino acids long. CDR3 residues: CSVQVDGAEKLFF.

The CDR3 spells CASSQGGSGGNEQFF. The chain employs TRBV7-2 and TRBJ2-1; TCRdb returns TRBD1, unconfirmable since there is no DNA. CDR3 length: 15 residues. CDR1 is SGHTA and CDR2 is FQGNSA in the germline V gene.

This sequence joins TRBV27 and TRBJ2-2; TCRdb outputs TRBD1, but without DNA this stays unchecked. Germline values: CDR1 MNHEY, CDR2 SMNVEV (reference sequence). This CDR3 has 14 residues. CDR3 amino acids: CASSSGRSPGELFF.

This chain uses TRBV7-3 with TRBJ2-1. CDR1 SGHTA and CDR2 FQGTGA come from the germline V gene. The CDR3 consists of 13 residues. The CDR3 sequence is CASSTDPSSEQFF.

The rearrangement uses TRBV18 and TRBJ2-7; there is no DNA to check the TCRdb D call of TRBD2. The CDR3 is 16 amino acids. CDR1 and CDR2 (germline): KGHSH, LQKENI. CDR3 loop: CASSPGTSDGSYEQYF.